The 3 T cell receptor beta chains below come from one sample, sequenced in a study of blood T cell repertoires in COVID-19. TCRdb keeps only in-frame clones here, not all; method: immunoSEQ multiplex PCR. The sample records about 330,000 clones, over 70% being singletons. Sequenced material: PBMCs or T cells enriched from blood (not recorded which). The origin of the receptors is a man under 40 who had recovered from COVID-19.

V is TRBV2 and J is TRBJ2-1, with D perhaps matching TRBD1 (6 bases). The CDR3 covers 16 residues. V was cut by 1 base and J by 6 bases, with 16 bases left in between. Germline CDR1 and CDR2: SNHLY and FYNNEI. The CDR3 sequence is CASSEETGIIPNEQFF. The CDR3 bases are TGTGCCAGCAGTGAAGAGACAGGAATTATTCCCAATGAGCAGTTCTTC.

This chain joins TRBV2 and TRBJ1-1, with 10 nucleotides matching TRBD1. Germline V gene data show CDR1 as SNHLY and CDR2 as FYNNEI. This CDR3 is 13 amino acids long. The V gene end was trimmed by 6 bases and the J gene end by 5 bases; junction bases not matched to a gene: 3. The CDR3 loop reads CASRTGGGTEAFF. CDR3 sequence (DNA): TGTGCCAGCAGGACAGGGGGCGGGACTGAAGCTTTCTTT.

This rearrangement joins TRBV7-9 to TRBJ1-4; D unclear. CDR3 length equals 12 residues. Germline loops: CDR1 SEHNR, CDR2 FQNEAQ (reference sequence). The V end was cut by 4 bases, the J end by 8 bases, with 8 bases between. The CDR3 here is CASSSDWEKLFF. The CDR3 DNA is TGTGCCAGCAGCTCGGACTGGGAAAAACTGTTTTTT.